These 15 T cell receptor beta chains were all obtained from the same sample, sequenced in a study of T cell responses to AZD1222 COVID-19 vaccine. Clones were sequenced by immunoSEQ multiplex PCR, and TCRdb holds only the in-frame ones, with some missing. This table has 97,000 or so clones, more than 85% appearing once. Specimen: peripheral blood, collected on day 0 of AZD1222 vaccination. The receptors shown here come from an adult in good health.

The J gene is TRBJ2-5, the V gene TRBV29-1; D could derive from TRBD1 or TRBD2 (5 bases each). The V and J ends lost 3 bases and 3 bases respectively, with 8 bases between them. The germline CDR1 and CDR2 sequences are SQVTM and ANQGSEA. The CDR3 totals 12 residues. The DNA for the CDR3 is TGCAGCGTTGATAGAGGGGAAGAGACCCAGTACTTC. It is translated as CSVDRGEETQYF.

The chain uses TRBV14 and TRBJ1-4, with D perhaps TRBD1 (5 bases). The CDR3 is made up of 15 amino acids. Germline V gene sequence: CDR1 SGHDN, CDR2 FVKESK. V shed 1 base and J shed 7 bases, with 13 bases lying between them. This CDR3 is CASSQAGGRGEKLFF. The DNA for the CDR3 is TGTGCCAGCAGCCAAGCGGGAGGGAGGGGTGAAAAACTGTTTTTT.

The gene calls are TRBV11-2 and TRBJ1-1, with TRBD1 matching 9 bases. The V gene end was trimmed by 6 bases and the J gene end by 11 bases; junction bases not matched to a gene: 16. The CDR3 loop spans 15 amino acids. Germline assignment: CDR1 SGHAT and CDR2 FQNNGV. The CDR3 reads CASRPIGQGRGHAFF. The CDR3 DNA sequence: TGTGCCAGCAGACCCATTGGACAGGGGCGGGGGCATGCTTTCTTT.

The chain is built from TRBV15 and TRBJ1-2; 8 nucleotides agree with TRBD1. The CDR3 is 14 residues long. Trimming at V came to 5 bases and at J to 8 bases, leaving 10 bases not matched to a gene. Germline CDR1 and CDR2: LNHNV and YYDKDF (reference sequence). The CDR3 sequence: CATSSMVGQGGYTF. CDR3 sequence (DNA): TGTGCCACCAGCTCAATGGTTGGACAGGGAGGCTACACCTTC.

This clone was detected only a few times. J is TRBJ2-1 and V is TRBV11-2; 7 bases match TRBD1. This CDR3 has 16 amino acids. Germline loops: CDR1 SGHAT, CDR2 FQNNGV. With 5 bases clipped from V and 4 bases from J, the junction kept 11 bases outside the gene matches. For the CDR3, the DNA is TGTGCCAGCAGCCCCCCTGGGACAGATACATACAATGAGCAGTTCTTC. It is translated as CASSPPGTDTYNEQFF. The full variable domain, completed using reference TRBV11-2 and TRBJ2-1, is EAGVAQSPRYKIIEKRQSVAFWCNPISGHATLYWYQQILGQGPKLLIQFQNNGVVDDSQLPKDRFSAERLKGVDSTLKIQPAKLEDSAVYLCASSPPGTDTYNEQFFGPGTRLTVL.

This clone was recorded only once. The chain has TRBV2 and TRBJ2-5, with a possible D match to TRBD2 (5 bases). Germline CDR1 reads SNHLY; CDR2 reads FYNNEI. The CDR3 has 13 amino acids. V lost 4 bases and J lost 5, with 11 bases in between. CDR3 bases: TGTGCCAGCAGTGGAGGGTTCGAGGAGACCCAGTACTTC. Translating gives CASSGGFEETQYF.

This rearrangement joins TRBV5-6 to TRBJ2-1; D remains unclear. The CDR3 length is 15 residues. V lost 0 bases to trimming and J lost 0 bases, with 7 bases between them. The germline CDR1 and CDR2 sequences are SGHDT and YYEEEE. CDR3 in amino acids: CASSLEGSSYNEQFF. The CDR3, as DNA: TGTGCCAGCAGCTTGGAGGGCAGCTCCTACAATGAGCAGTTCTTC.

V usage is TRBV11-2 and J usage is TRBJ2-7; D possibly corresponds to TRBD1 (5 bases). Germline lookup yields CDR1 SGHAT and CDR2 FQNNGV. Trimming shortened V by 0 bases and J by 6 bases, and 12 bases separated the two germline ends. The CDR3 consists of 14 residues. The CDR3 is CASSLDRWTSEQYF. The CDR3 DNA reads TGTGCCAGCAGCTTAGATCGTTGGACATCCGAGCAGTACTTC.

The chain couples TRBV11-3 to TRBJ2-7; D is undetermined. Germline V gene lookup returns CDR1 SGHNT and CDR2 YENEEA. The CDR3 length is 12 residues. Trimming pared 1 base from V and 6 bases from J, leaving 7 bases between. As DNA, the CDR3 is TGTGCCAGCAGCTTAGGACGAGGCGAGCAGTACTTC. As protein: CASSLGRGEQYF.

The CDR3 nucleotides read TGTGCCAGCAGCCTCCGCACCGGGACTAGCGCCAACCAAGAGACCCAGTACTTC. Protein: CASSLRTGTSANQETQYF. The chain joins TRBV3-1 (or the pseudogene TRBV3-2) to TRBJ2-5; TRBD2 matches 10 bases. The CDR3 sequence is 18 residues long. The ends lost 4 bases at V and 0 bases at J; junction bases unmatched: 11. The germline gives CDR1 LGHDT, CDR2 YNNKEL (reference sequence).

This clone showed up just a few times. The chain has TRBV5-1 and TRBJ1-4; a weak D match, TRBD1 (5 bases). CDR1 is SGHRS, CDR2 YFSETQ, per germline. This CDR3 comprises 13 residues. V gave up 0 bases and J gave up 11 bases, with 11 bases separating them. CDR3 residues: CASSLGDLGKLFF. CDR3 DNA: TGCGCCAGCAGCTTGGGGGACCTTGGGAAACTGTTTTTT.

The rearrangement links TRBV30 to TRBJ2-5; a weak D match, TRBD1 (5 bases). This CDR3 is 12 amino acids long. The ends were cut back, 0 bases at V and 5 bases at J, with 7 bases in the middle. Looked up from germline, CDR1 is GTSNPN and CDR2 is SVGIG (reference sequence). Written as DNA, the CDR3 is TGTGCCTGGAGTGTAGCAGGGGAGACCCAGTACTTC. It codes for CAWSVAGETQYF.

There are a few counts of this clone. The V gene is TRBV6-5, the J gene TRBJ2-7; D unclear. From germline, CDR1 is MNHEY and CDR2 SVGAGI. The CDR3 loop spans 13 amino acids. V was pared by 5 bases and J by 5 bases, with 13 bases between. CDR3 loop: CASSRAFGHEQYF. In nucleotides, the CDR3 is TGTGCCAGCAGTCGCGCTTTTGGCCACGAGCAGTACTTC.

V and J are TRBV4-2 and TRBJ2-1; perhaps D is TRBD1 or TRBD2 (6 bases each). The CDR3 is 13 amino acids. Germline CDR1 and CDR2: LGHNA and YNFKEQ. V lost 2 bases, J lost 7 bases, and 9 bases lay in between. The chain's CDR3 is CASSQLGGNEQFF. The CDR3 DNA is TGTGCCAGCAGCCAATTAGGGGGGAATGAGCAGTTCTTC.

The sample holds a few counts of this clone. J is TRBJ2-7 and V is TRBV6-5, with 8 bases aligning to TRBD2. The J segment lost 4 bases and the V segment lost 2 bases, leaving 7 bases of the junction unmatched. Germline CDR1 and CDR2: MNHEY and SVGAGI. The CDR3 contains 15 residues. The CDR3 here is CASSYGAGVGYEQYF. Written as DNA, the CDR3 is TGTGCCAGCAGTTACGGAGCGGGAGTCGGGTACGAGCAGTACTTC.